These 31 T cell receptor beta chains were sequenced from one sample in a study of T cell changes during pregnancy in multiple sclerosis (dated by TCRdb to about 2019). The library was obtained by the immunoSEQ multiplex PCR assay. TCRdb holds this immuneACCESS table with in-frame rearrangements only. Some clones are missing; in checked studies, unresolved V genes explain under half, and the rest has no known cause. This sample gives just over 40,000 clones in total; about nine tenths of them show up just once. Jointly, the top ten make up 0.5% to 0.65% of the sample. The source material was CD4+ T cells from peripheral blood mononuclear cells, sampled in the first trimester of pregnancy. Every receptor here comes from a female donor with multiple sclerosis, enrolled in a pregnancy study.

The V gene is TRBV9, the J gene TRBJ1-2; possible D gene TRBD1, 5 bases. The germline V and J ends were trimmed by 0 bases and 4 bases, with 13 bases remaining between them. Germline-derived CDR1 and CDR2 are SGDLS and YYNGEE. The CDR3 is 15 residues long. CDR3 nucleotides: TGTGCCAGCAGCGTAGAAGGAGGGGCCGCCTATGGCTACACCTTC. It yields the protein CASSVEGGAAYGYTF.

The chain couples TRBV27 to TRBJ2-3; TRBD1 aligns across 7 bases. The CDR3 loop spans 13 amino acids. V dropped 6 bases and J dropped 5; count of bases not matched to a gene: 5. Germline loops: CDR1 MNHEY, CDR2 SMNVEV (reference sequence). Here the CDR3 reads CASSFNRGDTQYF. DNA for the CDR3: TGTGCCAGCAGCTTCAACAGGGGAGATACGCAGTATTTT.

This clone was seen only once. The rearrangement joins TRBV7-9 to TRBJ1-2; TRBD1 matches 7 bases. Germline V CDR1 and CDR2: SEHNR, FQNEAQ (reference sequence). This CDR3 has 15 amino acids. V trimming: 5 bases; J trimming: 4 bases; junction bases outside the gene matches: 10. Here the CDR3 reads CASSPWDRALYGYTF. In nucleotides, the CDR3 is TGTGCCAGCAGCCCCTGGGACAGAGCCCTCTATGGCTACACCTTC.

The chain combines TRBV19 with TRBJ1-5, with D maybe TRBD1 (5 bases). CDR3 size: 14 residues. V lost 5 bases and J lost 4, with 12 bases in between. Germline values: CDR1 LNHDA, CDR2 SQIVND (reference sequence). The CDR3 coding sequence is TGTGCCAGTAGTTATGGGGCGTGGAATCAGCCCCAGCATTTT. It translates to CASSYGAWNQPQHF.

This rearrangement joins TRBV7-9 to TRBJ1-5, with 9 bases fitting TRBD1. J was trimmed by 2 bases and V by 5 bases; bases with no gene match: 10. The germline gives CDR1 SEHNR, CDR2 FQNEAQ (reference sequence). This CDR3 contains 17 residues. The CDR3 DNA reads TGTGCCAGCAGCGGGGGACAGGGTATTCAGGGCAATCAGCCCCAGCATTTT. Translation gives CASSGGQGIQGNQPQHF.

This sequence joins TRBV4-2 and TRBJ2-1, with 10 bases lining up with TRBD2. This CDR3 has 19 residues. J gave up 0 bases and V 2 bases, and 10 bases lay outside the gene matches. Germline V gives CDR1 LGHNA, CDR2 YNFKEQ. The CDR3 DNA reads as TGTGCCAGCAGCCAACAACTAGCGGGGACCCAACTCTCCTACAATGAGCAGTTCTTC. This gives the protein CASSQQLAGTQLSYNEQFF.

The V gene is TRBV5-1, the J gene TRBJ1-2; TRBD1 matches 12 bases. Germline lookup yields CDR1 SGHRS and CDR2 YFSETQ. This CDR3 has 16 residues. The ends lost 4 bases at V and 8 bases at J; junction bases unmatched: 12. The CDR3 sequence: CASSPTGTGGAGGYTF. The CDR3 nucleotides read TGCGCCAGCAGCCCTACCGGGACAGGGGGCGCCGGGGGCTACACCTTC.

This rearrangement joins TRBV6-1 to TRBJ2-3; tentative D call: TRBD1 (5 bases). From germline, CDR1 is MNHNS and CDR2 SASEGT. The CDR3 is 13 amino acids. V was clipped by 8 bases and J by 1 base, with 10 bases between them. CDR3 amino acids: CASVRGGTDTQYF. The CDR3 nucleotides read TGTGCCAGCGTAAGGGGCGGCACAGATACGCAGTATTTT.

J is TRBJ2-2 and V is TRBV7-6; tentative D call: TRBD2 (7 bases). Germline loops: CDR1 SGHVS, CDR2 FNYEAQ. The CDR3 extends over 15 amino acids. The V end was cut by 7 bases, the J end by 6 bases, with 18 bases between. The CDR3 nucleotides read TGTGCCAGCACCAAAGGGGGAGGGAATGCCGGGGAGCTGTTTTTT. Its protein is CASTKGGGNAGELFF.

The chain couples TRBV4-2 to TRBJ2-3; 10 bases map to TRBD2. Germline V CDR1 and CDR2: LGHNA, YNFKEQ. Trimming removed 0 bases from V and 4 bases from J; junction bases left unmatched: 4. The CDR3 spans 16 residues. The CDR3 DNA reads as TGTGCCAGCAGCCAAGATCCCGGGACTAGCGCAGATACGCAGTATTTT. It specifies CASSQDPGTSADTQYF.

This chain joins TRBV27 and TRBJ2-3, with 8 bases identical to TRBD2. Unmatched junction bases numbered 7, after V lost 4 bases and J lost 4 bases. The CDR3 has 15 amino acids. Germline CDR1 is MNHEY and CDR2 is SMNVEV (reference sequence). The DNA for the CDR3 is TGTGCCAGCAGTTCCCCGGGACTAGGGGCAGATACGCAGTATTTT. It specifies CASSSPGLGADTQYF.

The chain has TRBV18 and TRBJ2-2, with D tentatively TRBD2 (5 bases). CDR3 length equals 14 residues. CDR1 is KGHSH, CDR2 LQKENI, per germline. V was shortened by 1 base and J by 3 bases, with 6 bases between the two germline ends. The CDR3 DNA is TGTGCCAGCTCACCACAGGGAGACACCGGGGAGCTGTTTTTT. Translated, it gives CASSPQGDTGELFF. The full variable domain, rest sourced from reference TRBV18 and TRBJ2-2, is NAGVMQNPRHLVRRRGQEARLRCSPMKGHSHVYWYRQLPEEGLKFMVYLQKENIIDESGMPKERFSAEFPKEGPSILRIQQVVRGDSAAYFCASSPQGDTGELFFGEGSRLTVL.

The V and J genes are TRBV5-1 and TRBJ1-3; D is undetermined. Trimming removed 0 bases from V and 0 bases from J, with 7 bases in between. CDR1 and CDR2 (germline): SGHRS, YFSETQ. The CDR3 length is 15 residues. The CDR3 is CASSLASDSGNTIYF. CDR3 sequence (DNA): TGCGCCAGCAGCTTGGCCAGCGACTCTGGAAACACCATATATTTT.

The genes are TRBV10-3 and TRBJ2-3; 11 nucleotides align to TRBD2. The CDR3 is made up of 16 amino acids. The junction had 7 bases not matched to a gene; V was cut back by 2 bases and J by 6 bases. Germline lookup yields CDR1 ENHRY and CDR2 SYGVKD. CDR3 DNA: TGTGCCATCAGTGAGCGTAGCGGGAGGGCCGGTGATACGCAGTATTTT. Its translation: CAISERSGRAGDTQYF.

The rearrangement uses TRBV28 and TRBJ1-2; D may be TRBD1 (5 bases). V dropped 5 bases and J dropped 6 bases, with 13 bases sitting between them. The CDR3 contains 13 residues. Germline-derived CDR1 and CDR2 are MDHEN and SYDVKM. The DNA for the CDR3 is TGTGCCAGCAGTAAAGACAGAAACAATGGCTACACCTTC. This gives the protein CASSKDRNNGYTF.

The chain carries TRBV18 and TRBJ1-5; D perhaps matches TRBD1 (6 bases). CDR3 length: 17 amino acids. V lost 1 base, J lost 5 bases, and 18 bases lay in between. Per germline, CDR1 KGHSH and CDR2 LQKENI. CDR3 amino acids: CASSPLGTTGNDQPQHF. In DNA form, the CDR3 reads TGTGCCAGCTCACCACTCGGCACCACAGGGAACGATCAGCCCCAGCATTTT.

The chain links TRBV5-6 to TRBJ2-2; 7 nucleotides line up with TRBD1. The CDR3 is made up of 15 amino acids. Germline V gene lookup returns CDR1 SGHDT and CDR2 YYEEEE. The ends lost 1 base at V and 3 bases at J; junction bases unmatched: 3. The chain's CDR3 is CASSLSRGYTGELFF. The CDR3 bases are TGTGCCAGCAGCTTGTCCAGGGGGTACACCGGGGAGCTGTTTTTT.

The chain carries TRBV18 and TRBJ2-7; 8 positions match TRBD1. The CDR3 spans 15 residues. The V gene's germline CDR1 is KGHSH and CDR2 LQKENI. Trimming removed 5 bases from V and 2 bases from J; junction bases left unmatched: 8. The CDR3 DNA is TGTGCCAGCTCAGCAAGACAGGGGCGAACCTACGAGCAGTACTTC. Translated, it gives CASSARQGRTYEQYF.

A few counts support this clone. This chain uses TRBV19 with TRBJ2-2; TRBD2 is a possible D gene (5 bases). V lost 5 bases and J 0 bases, leaving 16 bases between the germline ends. The CDR3 is 17 residues long. Germline CDR1 and CDR2: LNHDA and SQIVND (reference sequence). The CDR3 protein is CASSDPRGLTNTGELFF. The CDR3 DNA follows: TGTGCCAGTAGTGATCCACGCGGACTTACGAACACCGGGGAGCTGTTTTTT.

The genes are TRBV2 and TRBJ2-5; D might be TRBD1 (5 bases). The CDR3 sequence is 14 residues long. V was cut by 7 bases and J by 0 bases, with 12 bases left in between. Germline V gene data show CDR1 as SNHLY and CDR2 as FYNNEI. As DNA, the CDR3 is TGTGCCAGCATAAAGGGGCAGTACCAAGAGACCCAGTACTTC. Translation: CASIKGQYQETQYF.

This clone was recorded only once. The chain uses TRBV19 and TRBJ2-2; D is unclear. Trimming removed 6 bases from V and 5 bases from J, with 7 bases in between. CDR1 is LNHDA, CDR2 SQIVND, per germline (reference sequence). The CDR3 totals 12 residues. The CDR3 nucleotides read TGTGCCAGTAGGATCAGGACCGGGGAGCTGTTTTTT. It yields the protein CASRIRTGELFF. The full variable domain, rest sourced from reference TRBV19 and TRBJ2-2, is DGGITQSPKYLFRKEGQNVTLSCEQNLNHDAMYWYRQDPGQGLRLIYYSQIVNDFQKGDIAEGYSVSREKKESFPLTVTSAQKNPTAFYLCASRIRTGELFFGEGSRLTVL.

The rearrangement links TRBV2 to TRBJ2-4; 7 positions agree with TRBD2. The CDR3 extends over 13 amino acids. Germline V gene sequence: CDR1 SNHLY, CDR2 FYNNEI. Trimming removed 4 bases from V and 10 bases from J; junction bases left unmatched: 7. The CDR3 spells CASSAGGRGIQYF. The CDR3 region has the DNA TGTGCCAGCAGTGCGGGCGGGAGAGGTATTCAGTACTTC.

To note about this clone: A read error may account for a junction end that differs from germline. V and J are TRBV2 and TRBJ1-3, with D hard to call. CDR3 length: 12 residues. Germline lookup yields CDR1 SNHLY and CDR2 FYNNEI. This CDR3 is CASSEVPRIADF. DNA for the CDR3: TGTGCCAGCAGTGAAGTACCCCGGATCGCGGATTTT.

The chain employs TRBV5-4 and TRBJ2-6, with 7 nucleotides matching TRBD1. Germline V gives CDR1 SGHNT, CDR2 YYREEE (reference sequence). V trimming: 4 bases; J trimming: 3 bases; junction bases outside the gene matches: 10. The CDR3 runs 17 residues. The CDR3 reads CASSPGQMISGANVLTF. In DNA, the CDR3 is TGTGCCAGCAGCCCGGGACAGATGATTAGTGGGGCCAACGTCCTGACTTTC. Based on the CDR3 plus reference TRBV5-4 and TRBJ2-6, the full variable domain is ETGVTQSPTHLIKTRGQQVTLRCSSQSGHNTVSWYQQALGQGPQFIFQYYREEENGRGNFPPRFSGLQFPNYSSELNVNALELDDSALYLCASSPGQMISGANVLTFGAGSRLTVL.

This sequence joins TRBV6-1 and TRBJ2-1; TRBD2 matches 10 bases. The V and J ends lost 3 bases and 2 bases, in that order; junction bases with no gene match: 7. CDR1 is MNHNS and CDR2 is SASEGT in the germline V gene. CDR3 length: 17 residues. The CDR3 loop is CASSDSLAGVTYNEQFF. The CDR3 DNA is TGTGCCAGCAGTGATAGCCTAGCGGGAGTTACCTACAATGAGCAGTTCTTC.

This chain uses TRBV5-1 with TRBJ2-3, with 8 bases aligning to TRBD1. CDR3 size: 12 residues. Germline V CDR1 and CDR2: SGHRS, YFSETQ. The junction had 2 bases not matched to a gene; V was cut back by 3 bases and J by 8 bases. The CDR3 spells CASSSTGATQYF. In nucleotides, the CDR3 is TGCGCCAGCAGCTCGACAGGGGCTACGCAGTATTTT.

This clone was detected only once. The V call is TRBV30, the J call TRBJ2-7; a weak D match, TRBD1 (5 bases). Germline values: CDR1 GTSNPN, CDR2 SVGIG (reference sequence). The CDR3 contains 14 residues. V was shortened by 0 bases and J by 2 bases, with 11 bases between the two germline ends. The DNA of the CDR3 is TGTGCCTGGAGTGTACAGGCGGACACCTACGAGCAGTACTTC. This translates into CAWSVQADTYEQYF. Supplemented by reference TRBV30 and TRBJ2-7, the full variable domain reads SQTIHQWPATLVQPVGSPLSLECTVEGTSNPNLYWYRQAAGRGLQLLFYSVGIGQISSEVPQNLSASRPQDRQFILSSKKLLLSDSGFYLCAWSVQADTYEQYFGPGTRLTVT.

The V and J genes are TRBV6-5 and TRBJ1-2; D possibly corresponds to TRBD1 (6 bases). The CDR3 is made up of 14 amino acids. Per germline, CDR1 MNHEY and CDR2 SVGAGI. Trimming removed 6 bases at V and 3 bases at J, with 14 bases between. The CDR3 region is CASSPGGGDYGYTF. The DNA of the CDR3 is TGTGCCAGCAGCCCGGGGGGGGGCGACTATGGCTACACCTTC.

This chain links TRBV5-8 with TRBJ1-5; TRBD1 matches 7 bases. Per the germline V gene, CDR1 is SGHTS and CDR2 is YDEGEE. The CDR3 spans 17 residues. Trimming at V came to 2 bases and at J to 0 bases, leaving 8 bases not matched to a gene. CDR3 sequence (DNA): TGTGCCAGCAGCTTCGGCCTGGGGACAGATAGCAATCAGCCCCAGCATTTT. Protein sequence: CASSFGLGTDSNQPQHF.

The V and J genes are TRBV12-5 and TRBJ2-1, with D perhaps TRBD2 (5 bases). Germline V gene sequence: CDR1 LGHNT, CDR2 FRNRAP. The CDR3 is 18 amino acids. V lost 0 bases and J 0 bases, leaving 15 bases between the germline ends. The CDR3 here is CASGLVLGGQSSYNEQFF. The CDR3, as DNA: TGTGCTAGTGGTTTGGTACTAGGCGGGCAAAGCTCCTACAATGAGCAGTTCTTC.

The chain is built from TRBV5-5 and TRBJ2-6; possible D gene TRBD1, 6 bases. V gave up 2 bases and J gave up 0 bases, with 12 bases separating them. The CDR3 contains 17 residues. Germline CDR1 is SGHKS and CDR2 is YYEKEE (reference sequence). CDR3 sequence reads: CASSLSPTGSGANVLTF. CDR3 in DNA: TGTGCCAGCAGCTTAAGCCCGACAGGCTCTGGGGCCAACGTCCTGACTTTC.